This T cell receptor (beta chain) was retrieved from a study of T cell changes during pregnancy in multiple sclerosis. Clones were read by immunoSEQ multiplex PCR, and TCRdb kept only the in-frame ones, dropping some. The sample has roughly 40,000 clones; around 90% are singletons. The germline gives CDR1 LNHDA, CDR2 SQIVND (reference sequence). The V gene end was trimmed by 11 bases and the J gene end by 7 bases; junction bases not matched to a gene: 14. The CDR3 length is 14 residues. The source was CD4+ T cells from peripheral blood mononuclear cells, collected after pregnancy. The TCR comes from a female donor with multiple sclerosis, enrolled in a pregnancy study. The chain combines TRBV19 with TRBJ2-1, with 7 bases that match TRBD1. CDR3 in DNA: TGTGCCTCGGCGAGGGGACAGTCTCCGAATGAGCAGTTCTTC. Translating gives CASARGQSPNEQFF.